The 10 T cell receptor beta chains below come from one sample, sequenced in a study of OX40 agonist ivuxolimab in advanced cancers. Method: immunoSEQ multiplex PCR; TCRdb's copy keeps in-frame clones and lacks some. The table has tens of thousands of clones, 80% to 85% seen once. The source material was CD4+ or CD8+ T cells sorted from blood, sampled in a trial of the OX40 agonist ivuxolimab. Receptor source: an adult with an advanced solid tumor such as melanoma, head and neck, liver or kidney cancer.

V usage is TRBV28 and J usage is TRBJ1-5; D gene unclear. The ends were cut back, 8 bases at V and 9 bases at J, with 11 bases in the middle. CDR3 length equals 11 residues. CDR1 and CDR2 from the germline V gene are MDHEN and SYDVKM. The DNA of the CDR3 is TGTGCCAGCGGACCAATCAGGCCCCAGCATTTT. Translated, it gives CASGPIRPQHF.

The chain links TRBV28 to TRBJ1-2; D is uncertain. Germline CDR1 and CDR2: MDHEN and SYDVKM. The V end lost 6 bases, the J end lost 1 base, and 6 bases lay between the germline ends. CDR3 length equals 12 residues. DNA for the CDR3: TGTGCCAGCAGGAATTTTAACTATGGCTACACCTTC. Its translation: CASRNFNYGYTF.

The chain combines TRBV5-6 with TRBJ1-3; D is ambiguous. Germline loops: CDR1 SGHDT, CDR2 YYEEEE. The V and J ends lost 0 bases and 3 bases respectively, with 4 bases between them. CDR3 length: 13 residues. The CDR3 region has the DNA TGTGCCAGCAGCTTGGATGTTGGAAACACCATATATTTT. Protein sequence: CASSLDVGNTIYF. The full variable domain, with the rest looked up from reference TRBV5-6 and TRBJ1-3, is DAGVTQSPTHLIKTRGQQVTLRCSPKSGHDTVSWYQQALGQGPQFIFQYYEEEERQRGNFPDRFSGHQFPNYSSELNVNALLLGDSALYLCASSLDVGNTIYFGEGSWLTVV.

The chain is built from TRBV4-1 and TRBJ2-5; possibly TRBD1 or TRBD2 for D (5 bases each). V was trimmed by 0 bases and J by 5 bases, leaving 16 bases between them. Germline V gene lookup returns CDR1 MGHRA and CDR2 YSYEKL. This CDR3 is 16 amino acids long. CDR3 amino acids: CASSQDPGDGGETQYF. The DNA for the CDR3 is TGCGCCAGCAGCCAAGATCCCGGGGACGGTGGGGAGACCCAGTACTTC.

The count of this clone is one. DNA of the CDR3: TGCGCCAGCAGCCAAGGAGGCGGGGGGAACACCGGGGAGCTGTTTTTT. As protein: CASSQGGGGNTGELFF. This sequence joins TRBV4-1 and TRBJ2-2; 7 nucleotides align to TRBD2. Trimming removed 1 base from V and 1 base from J; junction bases left unmatched: 3. Germline CDR1 MGHRA, CDR2 YSYEKL. The CDR3 loop spans 16 amino acids.

This chain connects TRBV25-1 to TRBJ2-4; D is ambiguous. V was cut by 1 base and J by 6 bases, with 16 bases left in between. CDR3 length equals 16 residues. Germline V gives CDR1 MGHDK, CDR2 SYGVNS. Written as DNA, the CDR3 is TGTGCCAGCAGTGAATTGGGTCGAAAGGAGAGAAACATTCAGTACTTC. Residues: CASSELGRKERNIQYF.

This clone was seen more than once but under ten times. The gene calls are TRBV2 and TRBJ2-1; D not certain. With 2 bases removed from V and 0 bases from J, the gap between germline ends came to 14 bases. Germline V lookup: CDR1 SNHLY, CDR2 FYNNEI. The CDR3 has 17 residues. The CDR3 nucleotides read TGTGCCAGCAGTGAAAACCCAGAGATGAGCTCCTACAATGAGCAGTTCTTC. This sequence encodes CASSENPEMSSYNEQFF. Combining the CDR3 with reference TRBV2 and TRBJ2-1 gives the whole variable domain EPEVTQTPSHQVTQMGQEVILRCVPISNHLYFYWYRQILGQKVEFLVSFYNNEISEKSEIFDDQFSVERPDGSNFTLKIRSTKLEDSAMYFCASSENPEMSSYNEQFFGPGTRLTVL.

This clone has only a few counts. The chain recombines TRBV5-1 with TRBJ2-7; TRBD2 agrees at 9 bases. J lost 4 bases, V lost 4 bases, and 9 bases had no gene match. The germline V gene encodes CDR1 SGHRS and CDR2 YFSETQ. This CDR3 has 15 residues. DNA of the CDR3: TGCGCCAGCAGCCCCGGCCCAAGCGGGGGGTACGAGCAGTACTTC. Residues: CASSPGPSGGYEQYF.

This clone was seen only a few times. The chain recombines TRBV19 with TRBJ1-1; D not resolved. The CDR3 covers 14 residues. Germline V gene data show CDR1 as LNHDA and CDR2 as SQIVND (reference sequence). Trimming took 3 bases from V and 0 from J, leaving 8 bases between them. The CDR3 sequence: CASSMVMMNTEAFF. The CDR3 nucleotides read TGTGCCAGTAGTATGGTCATGATGAACACTGAAGCTTTCTTT.

Comment on this clone: Other DNA sequences within the sample encode an identical CDR3. CDR3 DNA: TGTGCCAGCAGCAGGGAGTGGGATCAGCCCCAGCATTTT. It specifies CASSREWDQPQHF. This chain joins TRBV5-6 and TRBJ1-5; D call uncertain. The CDR3 runs to 13 residues. Between the trimmed V and J ends, which lost 4 bases and 5 bases, there was a span of 10 bases. The germline gives CDR1 SGHDT, CDR2 YYEEEE.